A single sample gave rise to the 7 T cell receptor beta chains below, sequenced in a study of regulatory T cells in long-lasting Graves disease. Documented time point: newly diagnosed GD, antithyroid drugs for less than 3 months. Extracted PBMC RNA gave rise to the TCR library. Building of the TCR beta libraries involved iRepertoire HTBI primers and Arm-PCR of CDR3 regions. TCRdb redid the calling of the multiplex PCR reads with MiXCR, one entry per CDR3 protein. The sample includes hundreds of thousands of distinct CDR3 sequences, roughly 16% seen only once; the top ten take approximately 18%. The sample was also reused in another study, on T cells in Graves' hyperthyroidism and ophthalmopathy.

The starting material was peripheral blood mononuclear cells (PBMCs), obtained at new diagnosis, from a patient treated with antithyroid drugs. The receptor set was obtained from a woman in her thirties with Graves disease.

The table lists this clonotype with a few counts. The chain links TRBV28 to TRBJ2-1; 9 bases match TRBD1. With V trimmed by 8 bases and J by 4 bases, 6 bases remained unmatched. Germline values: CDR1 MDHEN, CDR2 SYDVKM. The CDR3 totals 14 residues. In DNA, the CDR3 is TGTGCCAGCGAAACGGGACAGGGATACAATGAGCAGTTCTTC. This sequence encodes CASETGQGYNEQFF.

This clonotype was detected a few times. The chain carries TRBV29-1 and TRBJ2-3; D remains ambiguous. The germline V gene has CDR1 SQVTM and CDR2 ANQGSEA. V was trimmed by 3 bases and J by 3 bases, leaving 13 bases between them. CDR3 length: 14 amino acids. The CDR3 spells CSVDLGRGTDTQYF. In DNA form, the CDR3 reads TGCAGCGTTGACCTTGGCCGCGGTACAGATACGCAGTATTTT.

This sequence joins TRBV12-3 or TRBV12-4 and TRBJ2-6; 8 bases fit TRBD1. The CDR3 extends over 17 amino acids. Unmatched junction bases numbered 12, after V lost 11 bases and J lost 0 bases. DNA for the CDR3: TGTGCCGGCGCTAGGACAGGGCTTTCCTCTGGGGCCAACGTCCTGACTTTC. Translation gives CAGARTGLSSGANVLTF.

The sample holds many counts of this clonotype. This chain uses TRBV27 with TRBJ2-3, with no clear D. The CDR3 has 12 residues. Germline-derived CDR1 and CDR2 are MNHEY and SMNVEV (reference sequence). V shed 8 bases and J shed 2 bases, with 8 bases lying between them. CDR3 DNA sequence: TGTGCCAGCTGGCGGCCCACAGATACGCAGTATTTT. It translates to CASWRPTDTQYF.

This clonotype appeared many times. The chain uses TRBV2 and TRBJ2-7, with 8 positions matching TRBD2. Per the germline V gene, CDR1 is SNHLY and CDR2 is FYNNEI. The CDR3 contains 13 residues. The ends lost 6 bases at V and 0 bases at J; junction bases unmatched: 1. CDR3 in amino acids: CASRAGGSYEQYF. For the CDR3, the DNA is TGTGCCAGCAGGGCGGGAGGCTCCTACGAGCAGTACTTC.

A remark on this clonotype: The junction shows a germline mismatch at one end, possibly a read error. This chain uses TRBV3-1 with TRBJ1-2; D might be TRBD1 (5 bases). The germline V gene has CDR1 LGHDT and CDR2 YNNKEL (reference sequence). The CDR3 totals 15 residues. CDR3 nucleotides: TGTGCCAGCAACCAATCCACAGGTGCCAGCTATGGCTACACCTTC. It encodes CASNQSTGASYGYTF.

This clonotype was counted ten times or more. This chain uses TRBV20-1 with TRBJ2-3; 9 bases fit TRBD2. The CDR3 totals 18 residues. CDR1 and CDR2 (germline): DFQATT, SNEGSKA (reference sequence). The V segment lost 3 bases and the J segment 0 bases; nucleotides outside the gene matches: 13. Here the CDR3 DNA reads TGCAGTGCTAGCCCGCCTAGCGGGATGCGGGGAAGCACAGATACGCAGTATTTT. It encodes CSASPPSGMRGSTDTQYF.